Listed below are T cell receptor beta chains from one sample, sequenced in a study of cytomegalovirus exposure and HLA in healthy donors. Assay: immunoSEQ multiplex PCR; the TCRdb copy retains only in-frame clones and omits some. The sample records some 190,000 clones, about 82% being singletons. Material for sequencing was PBMCs. The receptors were gathered from a man younger than 35 in good health and CMV-seronegative. CDR3s include the opening cysteine and the closing phenylalanine or tryptophan. Fields, in order: J gene, D gene, clone size, V gene, CDR3 DNA, CDR3 protein. The D gene is left open where the match is weak. Rows may omit the clone size; those that give it use once, few, many or a size class.

J: TRBJ2-7
D: .
size: .
V: TRBV7-9
DNA: TGTGCCAGCAGCTTAGTGCCAGGGTTTTACGAGCAGTACTTC
CDR3: CASSLVPGFYEQYF

J: TRBJ2-7
D: TRBD2
size: once
V: TRBV9
DNA: TGTGCCAGCAGCGTAGCAGCGGGAGCTGACTACGAGCAGTACTTC
CDR3: CASSVAAGADYEQYF

J: TRBJ2-5
D: TRBD1
size: .
V: TRBV5-1
DNA: TGCGCCAGCAGCGGGGGACAGTACCAAGAGACCCAGTACTTC
CDR3: CASSGGQYQETQYF

J: TRBJ1-2
D: .
size: .
V: TRBV6-5
DNA: TGTGCCAGCACGCTTGGTTCAGGGATATATGGCTACACCTTC
CDR3: CASTLGSGIYGYTF

J: TRBJ2-6
D: .
size: .
V: TRBV6-5
DNA: TGTGCCAGCAGGTCACAGGACTCTGGGGCCAACGTCCTGACTTTC
CDR3: CASRSQDSGANVLTF

J: TRBJ1-5
D: TRBD1
size: .
V: TRBV6-1
DNA: TGTGCCAGCAGTTCGGACAGGGTCGGTAATCAGCCCCAGCATTTT
CDR3: CASSSDRVGNQPQHF

J: TRBJ1-1
D: TRBD1
size: .
V: TRBV30
DNA: TGTGCCTGGACCAGGGGGCAGTGGGCTGAAGCTTTCTTT
CDR3: CAWTRGQWAEAFF

J: TRBJ1-1
D: .
size: .
V: TRBV9
DNA: TGTGCCAGCAGCGTAGGTCAGGGTGACACTGAAGCTTTCTTT
CDR3: CASSVGQGDTEAFF

J: TRBJ1-1
D: .
size: .
V: TRBV2
DNA: TGTGCCAGCAGTGAAGCAAGGGGATACGATGAAGCTTTCTTT
CDR3: CASSEARGYDEAFF

J: TRBJ2-1
D: .
size: .
V: TRBV5-6
DNA: TGTGCCAGCAGCCTCGGGTCCCAGCAGTTCTTC
CDR3: CASSLGSQQFF

J: TRBJ2-7
D: .
size: .
V: TRBV6-5
DNA: TGTGCCAGCACCAACTCGATCCGTGACAACGAGCAGTACTTC
CDR3: CASTNSIRDNEQYF

J: TRBJ2-1
D: TRBD2
size: .
V: TRBV28
DNA: TGTGCCAGCACCGATGCATCCGGGAGGGCCACGAATGAGCAGTTCTTC
CDR3: CASTDASGRATNEQFF

J: TRBJ1-3
D: .
size: .
V: TRBV28
DNA: TGTGCCAGTACTTTCACAGGCTCTGGAAACACCATATATTTT
CDR3: CASTFTGSGNTIYF

J: TRBJ2-3
D: TRBD2
size: .
V: TRBV28
DNA: TGTGCCAGTCGGGGGACTAGCGGGATAACAGATACGCAGTATTTT
CDR3: CASRGTSGITDTQYF

J: TRBJ1-2
D: .
size: .
V: TRBV5-1
DNA: TGCGCCAGCAGCCCGGAGGGGAGAGCTAACTATGGCTACACCTTC
CDR3: CASSPEGRANYGYTF

J: TRBJ2-1
D: TRBD1
size: few
V: TRBV28
DNA: TGTGCCAGCAGGTCCACAGGGGCCGGGGACAATGAGCAGTTCTTC
CDR3: CASRSTGAGDNEQFF

J: TRBJ1-2
D: TRBD1
size: .
V: TRBV11-1
DNA: TGTGCCAGCAGCTCCGGACAGGGTCTTGGCTACACCTTC
CDR3: CASSSGQGLGYTF

J: TRBJ2-7
D: .
size: .
V: TRBV5-6
DNA: TGTGCCAGCAGCGGCCCGGGAGCGGGCTACGAGCAGTACTTC
CDR3: CASSGPGAGYEQYF

J: TRBJ2-3
D: TRBD1
size: few
V: TRBV9
DNA: TGTGCCAGCAGCGTAGGCTCGCAGGGGGGCACAGATACGCAGTATTTT
CDR3: CASSVGSQGGTDTQYF

J: TRBJ2-2
D: TRBD1
size: .
V: TRBV11-3
DNA: TGTGCCAGCAGCTCCGGACAGGGGAACACCGGGGAGCTGTTTTTT
CDR3: CASSSGQGNTGELFF

J: TRBJ1-2
D: .
size: .
V: TRBV28
DNA: TGTGCCAGCAGCTCCCCTTCGGAGTCTTTTGGCTACACCTTC
CDR3: CASSSPSESFGYTF

J: TRBJ1-4
D: .
size: .
V: TRBV1
DNA: TGCACCAGCAGCCGCCACATAGCGTCGGAGGCGCTCTATGAAAAACTGTTTTTT
CDR3: CTSSRHIASEALYEKLFF

J: TRBJ1-1
D: .
size: .
V: TRBV2
DNA: TGTGCCAGCAAAGTGACAGGCCCCACTGAAGCTTTCTTT
CDR3: CASKVTGPTEAFF

J: TRBJ1-5
D: .
size: .
V: TRBV6-1
DNA: TGTGCCAGCAGTGCTTTTGACCCTCGGGGTCAGCCCCAGCATTTT
CDR3: CASSAFDPRGQPQHF

J: TRBJ2-3
D: TRBD2
size: .
V: TRBV14
DNA: TGTGCCAGCAGCCAAGAAGGACTAGCGGGGGCTTTTATTGATACGCAGTATTTT
CDR3: CASSQEGLAGAFIDTQYF

J: TRBJ2-7
D: .
size: .
V: TRBV5-4
DNA: TGTGCCAGCAGCGCCTCGAACCGGGAGCAGTACTTC
CDR3: CASSASNREQYF

J: TRBJ2-3
D: TRBD2
size: .
V: TRBV9
DNA: TGTGCCAGCAGCGTAGGTCCTAGCGGGGTGGGGACAGATACGCAGTATTTT
CDR3: CASSVGPSGVGTDTQYF

J: TRBJ2-2
D: .
size: .
V: TRBV7-2
DNA: TGTGCCAGCAGCTCCTGGACAGGGAGGGCCGGGGAGCTGTTTTTT
CDR3: CASSSWTGRAGELFF

J: TRBJ1-2
D: .
size: .
V: TRBV15
DNA: TGTGCCACCAGCCAACTGGAGGGGGGGGGAGACTATGGCTACACCTTC
CDR3: CATSQLEGGGDYGYTF

J: TRBJ2-7
D: .
size: few
V: TRBV30
DNA: TGTGCCTGGAGCCCGCCGGGACTGAAGAATTCCTACGAGCAGTACTTC
CDR3: CAWSPPGLKNSYEQYF

J: TRBJ1-4
D: .
size: .
V: TRBV7-9
DNA: TGTGCCAGCAGCTTAGGGGTCGGAGTACCACCCCGGGAAAAACTGTTTTTT
CDR3: CASSLGVGVPPREKLFF

J: TRBJ1-2
D: TRBD1
size: .
V: TRBV27
DNA: TGTGCCAGCAGTTTCCTATTCCGGGACAGGGCTAAATATGGCTACACCTTC
CDR3: CASSFLFRDRAKYGYTF

J: TRBJ2-1
D: TRBD2
size: .
V: TRBV7-6
DNA: TGTGCCAGCAGCTCCACTAGCGGGGGACTCCGGGAGAATGAGCAGTTCTTC
CDR3: CASSSTSGGLRENEQFF

J: TRBJ2-1
D: TRBD1
size: .
V: TRBV7-2
DNA: TGTGCCTCCGAACGGGACAGGGGGCAGGGTGAGCAGTTCTTC
CDR3: CASERDRGQGEQFF

J: TRBJ2-7
D: .
size: .
V: TRBV27
DNA: TGTGCCAGCAGTTTATCTCCGGGACACTGGAAGCCTTTTTTGGATGAGCAGTACTTC
CDR3: CASSLSPGHWKPFLDEQYF

J: TRBJ2-3
D: .
size: .
V: TRBV9
DNA: TGTGCCAGCAGCGTACGAGATACGCAGTATTTT
CDR3: CASSVRDTQYF

J: TRBJ1-5
D: TRBD1
size: once
V: TRBV5-5
DNA: TGTGCCAGCAGCCCACAGGGGAGCAATCAGCCCCAGCATTTT
CDR3: CASSPQGSNQPQHF

J: TRBJ2-3
D: TRBD2
size: .
V: TRBV5-6
DNA: TGTGCCAGCAGCTTGGGGGGGGGAGCCCCAGATACGCAGTATTTT
CDR3: CASSLGGGAPDTQYF

J: TRBJ2-1
D: TRBD2
size: once
V: TRBV9
DNA: TGTGCCAGCAGCGAAGGGACTAGCGGAAACTCCTACAATGAGCAGTTCTTC
CDR3: CASSEGTSGNSYNEQFF

J: TRBJ2-7
D: .
size: medium-sized
V: TRBV10-3
DNA: TGTGCCATCAGTGAGTCCTGGACATTCGCCGCCTACGAGCAGTACTTC
CDR3: CAISESWTFAAYEQYF

J: TRBJ2-3
D: .
size: .
V: TRBV28
DNA: TGTGCCAGCAGTCTTGGGACATCTAGCACAGATACGCAGTATTTT
CDR3: CASSLGTSSTDTQYF

J: TRBJ2-2
D: TRBD1
size: .
V: TRBV30
DNA: TGTGCCTGGCAGGACAGGGGAAGGGGGACCATCGCCGGGGAGCTGTTTTTT
CDR3: CAWQDRGRGTIAGELFF

J: TRBJ2-5
D: .
size: .
V: TRBV7-2
DNA: TGTGCCAGCAGCAGGGGGGGGACGGGAGAGACCCAGTACTTC
CDR3: CASSRGGTGETQYF

J: TRBJ2-7
D: TRBD2
size: .
V: TRBV13
DNA: TGTGCCAGCCGGACTAGCGGGAGGGCCGAGCAGTACTTC
CDR3: CASRTSGRAEQYF

J: TRBJ1-2
D: .
size: .
V: TRBV7-9
DNA: TGTTCCAGCAGTAGGCAGGGTCAAGACTATGGCTACACCTTC
CDR3: CSSSRQGQDYGYTF

J: TRBJ2-1
D: TRBD2
size: once
V: TRBV2
DNA: TGTGCCAGCGGGACTAGCTACAATGAGCAGTTCTTC
CDR3: CASGTSYNEQFF

J: TRBJ1-1
D: .
size: .
V: TRBV6-6
DNA: TGTGCCAGCAGTTCCGAGGGGGGGGCTTTCTTT
CDR3: CASSSEGGAFF

J: TRBJ2-5
D: TRBD1
size: .
V: TRBV7-2
DNA: TGTGCCAGCAGCGCACCCGGGGACAGGGTAAAGACCCAGTACTTC
CDR3: CASSAPGDRVKTQYF

J: TRBJ2-7
D: TRBD1
size: .
V: TRBV4-1
DNA: TGCGCCAGCAGCCCTCGGGCGGGGACAGGCGGCCTTGAGCAGTACTTC
CDR3: CASSPRAGTGGLEQYF

J: TRBJ2-7
D: .
size: .
V: TRBV29-1
DNA: TGCAGCGTCGGCTTAGCGGTACTGAGGGAGCAGTACTTC
CDR3: CSVGLAVLREQYF

J: TRBJ2-3
D: .
size: few
V: TRBV5-4
DNA: TGTGCCAGCAGCTTCAACAGGGAATCCACAGATACGCAGTATTTT
CDR3: CASSFNRESTDTQYF